This TCR beta chain was recorded in a study of T cells in Graves' hyperthyroidism and ophthalmopathy. Researchers took RNA transcripts and amplified the TCR beta CDR3 regions from them. The TCR CDR3 first-round RT-PCR relied on the HTBI primer set. TCRdb independently ran MiXCR on the multiplex PCR reads; one entry per CDR3 protein. This repertoire shows 500,000 to 650,000 distinct CDR3 sequences, around 15% found once; its top ten account for more than 11%. The germline V gene has CDR1 LGHNA and CDR2 YNFKEQ. Germline trimming cut 0 bases from V and 7 bases from J; bases unmatched to any gene: 10. The CDR3 runs 17 residues.

This chain connects TRBV4-2 to TRBJ2-2; 8 nucleotides agree with TRBD2. This clonotype was obtained from a woman between 40 and 50 years old with Graves' hyperthyroidism. The sequencing input was blood. The CDR3 DNA sequence: TGTGCCAGCAGCCAAGAGCGAAGCGGGAGTTTGAGCGGGGAGCTGTTTTTT. Protein sequence: CASSQERSGSLSGELFF.